This is a list of T cell receptor beta chains from one sample in a study of lymphopenia after photon versus proton radiotherapy. Assay: immunoSEQ multiplex PCR; the TCRdb copy retains only in-frame clones and omits some. The sample carries tens of thousands of clones, 85% recorded once. The specimen comprised peripheral blood, sampled from a patient treated with photon-based radiotherapy. Receptors originate from a man between 60 and 75 years old with pancreatic cancer. The CDR3 runs from the conserved cysteine through the conserved F or W. Each record gives: V gene, J gene, clone size, D gene, CDR3 protein, CDR3 DNA. The D gene is left open where the match is weak. Clone size is shown for a subset of rows, as once, few, many or a class of expanded clone.

>TRBV6-5|TRBJ2-3|NA|TRBD2
CASMEAGRTDTQYF
TGTGCCAGCATGGAAGCGGGGCGCACAGATACGCAGTATTTT
>TRBV6-5|TRBJ1-1|NA|TRBD1
CAIRAGQNVAEAFF
TGTGCCATTAGAGCGGGACAGAACGTCGCTGAAGCTTTCTTT
>TRBV7-3|TRBJ1-2|NA|TRBD1
CASSLADRDGYTF
TGTGCCAGCAGCCTAGCGGACAGGGATGGCTACACCTTC
>TRBV6-5|TRBJ2-7|NA|TRBD1
CASSRGTGHYEQYF
TGTGCCAGCAGTCGTGGGACAGGACACTACGAGCAGTACTTC
>TRBV6-1|TRBJ2-2|NA|TRBD2
CASSELAGGPGELFF
TGTGCCAGCAGTGAACTAGCGGGGGGGCCCGGGGAGCTGTTTTTT
>TRBV30|TRBJ1-2|NA|NA
CAWRGWSYGYTF
TGTGCCTGGAGAGGGTGGAGCTATGGCTACACCTTC
>TRBV14|TRBJ1-2|once|NA
CASSQHPDTLLMNLNYGYTF
TGTGCCAGCAGCCAACACCCGGACACCCTGCTGATGAACCTTAACTATGGCTACACCTTC
>TRBV7-9|TRBJ1-4|NA|NA
CASSRQPAEKLFF
TGTGCCAGCAGTAGACAGCCCGCTGAAAAACTGTTTTTT
>TRBV4-1|TRBJ2-7|NA|TRBD1
CASSGTGGEQYF
TGCGCCAGCTCCGGGACAGGGGGAGAGCAGTACTTC
>TRBV2|TRBJ1-4|NA|NA
CASGRGSGKLFF
TGTGCCAGCGGTAGGGGCTCGGGAAAACTGTTTTTT
>TRBV4-3|TRBJ1-4|NA|TRBD1
CASSQSRQGAGEKLFF
TGCGCCAGCAGCCAAAGTAGACAGGGGGCTGGTGAAAAACTGTTTTTT